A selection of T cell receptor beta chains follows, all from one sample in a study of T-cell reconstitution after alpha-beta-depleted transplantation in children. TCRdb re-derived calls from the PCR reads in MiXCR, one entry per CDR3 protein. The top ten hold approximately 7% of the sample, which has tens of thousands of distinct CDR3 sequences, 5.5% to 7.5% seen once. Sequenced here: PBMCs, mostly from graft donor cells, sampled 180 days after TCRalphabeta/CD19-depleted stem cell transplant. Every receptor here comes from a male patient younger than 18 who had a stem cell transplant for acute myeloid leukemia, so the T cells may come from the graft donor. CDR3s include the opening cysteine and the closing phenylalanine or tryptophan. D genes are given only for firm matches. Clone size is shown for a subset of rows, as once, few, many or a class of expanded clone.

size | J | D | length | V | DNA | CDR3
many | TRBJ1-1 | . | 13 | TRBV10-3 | TGTGCCACTAGGGGGGGGCCGAACACTGAAGCTTTCTTT | CATRGGPNTEAFF
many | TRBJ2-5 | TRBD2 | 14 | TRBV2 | TGTGCCAGCAACAGACTAGCGGCTCAAGAGACCCAGTACTTC | CASNRLAAQETQYF
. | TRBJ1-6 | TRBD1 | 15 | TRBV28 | TGTGCCAGCACCAGGGGGCAGGGCTCTTACTCACCCCTCCACTTT | CASTRGQGSYSPLHF
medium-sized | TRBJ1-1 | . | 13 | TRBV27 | TGTGCCAGCCATAGCAGGGTTCCCACTGAAGCTTTCTTT | CASHSRVPTEAFF
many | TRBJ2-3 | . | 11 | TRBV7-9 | TGTGCCAGCAGCTTCTCTGATACGCAGTATTTT | CASSFSDTQYF
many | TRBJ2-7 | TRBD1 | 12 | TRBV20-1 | TGCAGTGCTAGACAGGGGGCCTACGAGCAGTACTTC | CSARQGAYEQYF
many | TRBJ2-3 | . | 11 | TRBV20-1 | TGCAGTGCTAGATCTGATCCTACCCAGTATTTT | CSARSDPTQYF
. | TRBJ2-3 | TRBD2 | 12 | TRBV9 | TGTGCCAGCAGCGCCCCGGGGGGTACGCAGTATTTT | CASSAPGGTQYF
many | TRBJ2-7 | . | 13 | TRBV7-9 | TGTGCCAGCAGCTTAGCTGCGGTCTACGAGCAGTACTTC | CASSLAAVYEQYF
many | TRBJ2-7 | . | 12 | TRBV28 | TGTGCCAGCAGTTTAGGAGGCTACGAGCAGTACTTC | CASSLGGYEQYF
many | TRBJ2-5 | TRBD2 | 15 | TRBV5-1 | TGCGCCAGCAGCATCGAGACTAGCGGGCGGAAGACCCAGTACTTC | CASSIETSGRKTQYF
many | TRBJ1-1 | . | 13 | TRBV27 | TGTGCCAGCAGTCCAGTTTACGAAGGGGCGCGGTTCTTT | CASSPVYEGARFF
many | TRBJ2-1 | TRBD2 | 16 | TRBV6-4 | TGTGCCAGCAGTGAGGGGACTAGCGGGAGGAACAATGAGCAGTTCTTC | CASSEGTSGRNNEQFF
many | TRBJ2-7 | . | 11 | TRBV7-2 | TGTGCCAGCAGCTTAGTACGCGAGCAGTACTTC | CASSLVREQYF
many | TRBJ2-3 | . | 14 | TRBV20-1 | TGCAGTGCTAGAGCCTACCGGGGGCTAGATACGCAGTATTTT | CSARAYRGLDTQYF
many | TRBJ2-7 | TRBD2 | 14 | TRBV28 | TGTGCCAGCACTATAGCGGGAGCGGGCTACGAGCAGTACTTC | CASTIAGAGYEQYF
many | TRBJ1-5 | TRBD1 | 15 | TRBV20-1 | TGCAGTGCTAGAGCCCGGGACAGGGACAATCAGCCCCAGCATTTT | CSARARDRDNQPQHF
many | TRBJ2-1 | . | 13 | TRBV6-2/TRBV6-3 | TGTGCCAGCAGTTACCTGACGGGCGGTGAGCAGTTCTTC | CASSYLTGGEQFF
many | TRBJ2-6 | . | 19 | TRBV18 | TGTGCCAGCTCACCAGTTCCGCGGTTGATGTCGCCAAGGGCCAACGTCCTGACTTTC | CASSPVPRLMSPRANVLTF
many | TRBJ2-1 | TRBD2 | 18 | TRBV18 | TGTGCCAGCTCACCACTAGCGGGAGCCTTAGGGATCTACAATGAGCAGTTCTTC | CASSPLAGALGIYNEQFF
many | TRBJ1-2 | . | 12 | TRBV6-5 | TGTGCCAGCAGTTCGGCCGAAGGGGGCTACACCTTC | CASSSAEGGYTF
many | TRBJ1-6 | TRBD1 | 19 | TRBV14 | TGTGCCAGCAGCCAAGAGTTGACCGGGACAGTATCTTATAATTCACCCCTCCACTTT | CASSQELTGTVSYNSPLHF